This TCR beta chain was captured in a study of blood T cells in healthy people across ages. General study points: Getting older went along with TCR beta diversity per million T cells dropping roughly linearly.

The CDR3 runs to 12 residues. The germline V gene has CDR1 KGHDR and CDR2 SFDVKD. Trimming left V 9 bases short and J 7 bases short, with 14 bases between. A J-beta primer mix and a sample-barcoded 5' primer were used in a second PCR of roughly 6 to 11 cycles. TCRdb reanalysed the 5' RACE reads using MiXCR and keeps one entry per CDR3 protein. The table has over 950,000 distinct CDR3 sequences, roughly 50% seen once. Note on this clonotype: Its specificity is not known.

The TCR comes from a woman aged 60-75 years in good health. This chain joins TRBV24-1 and TRBJ1-2; the D gene is possibly TRBD1 (5 bases). Sequencing input: blood. This chain's CDR3 is CATAGQSSGYTF. The CDR3 nucleotides read TGTGCCACCGCAGGGCAGTCCTCTGGCTACACCTTC.